These T cell receptor beta chains were read from a single sample in a study of T cells in Graves' hyperthyroidism and ophthalmopathy. TCRdb reprocessed the multiplex PCR reads with MiXCR, giving one entry per CDR3 protein. The sample includes a few hundred thousand distinct CDR3 sequences, 15% to 20% of them seen just once. The sample comprised blood. Source of these receptors: a woman between 55 and 75 years old with Graves' ophthalmopathy. Each CDR3 is given with its conserved first and last residue. Each record gives: D gene, clone size, V gene, J gene, CDR3 protein, CDR3 DNA. A D gene is named only where the DNA matches it firmly. Clone sizes are given selectively: once, few, many, or a class where the clone is expanded.

NA	few	TRBV7-9	TRBJ2-2	CASSLFDTGELFF	TGTGCCAGCAGCTTATTTGACACCGGGGAGCTGTTTTTT
NA	NA	TRBV7-7	TRBJ1-4	CASSSTTNEKLFF	TGTGCTAGCAGCTCCACAACTAATGAAAAACTGTTTTTT
NA	many	TRBV7-9	TRBJ1-4	CASSLEAENEKLFF	TGTGCCAGCAGCTTAGAGGCAGAAAATGAAAAACTGTTTTTT
NA	many	TRBV4-3	TRBJ1-5	CASSQEYWEPQHF	TGCGCCAGCAGCCAAGAATATTGGGAGCCCCAGCATTTT
NA	many	TRBV28	TRBJ1-2	CASSLGRGLGGYTF	TGTGCCAGCAGCCTCGGGAGGGGACTTGGTGGCTACACCTTC
NA	once	TRBV20-1	TRBJ1-1	CSAIRGGYEAFF	TGCAGTGCTATTAGAGGTGGCTACGAAGCTTTCTTT
NA	many	TRBV5-1	TRBJ2-1	CASSFIFGYNEQFF	TGCGCCAGCAGCTTTATTTTCGGCTACAATGAGCAGTTCTTC
TRBD1	NA	TRBV12-3/TRBV12-4	TRBJ1-1	CASSQTGGGEAFF	TGTGCCAGCAGTCAGACAGGGGGCGGCGAAGCTTTCTTT
TRBD2	NA	TRBV11-2	TRBJ2-3	CASSRGTSGASTDTQYF	TGTGCCAGCAGCCGAGGGACTAGCGGGGCCAGCACAGATACGCAGTATTTT
TRBD1	many	TRBV6-1	TRBJ1-1	CASSRPPGTVNTEAFF	TGTGCCAGCAGTAGGCCCCCCGGGACAGTAAACACTGAAGCTTTCTTT
TRBD1	NA	TRBV6-2/TRBV6-3	TRBJ1-6	CASSYGGDSNSPLHF	TGTGCCAGCAGTTATGGCGGGGACAGTAATTCACCCCTCCACTTT
NA	many	TRBV9	TRBJ2-7	CASSVEGGLEQYF	TGTGCCAGCAGCGTAGAGGGGGGTCTCGAGCAGTACTTC
NA	NA	TRBV27	TRBJ2-2	CASSLGVYTGELFF	TGTGCCAGCAGTTTAGGGGTCTACACCGGGGAGCTGTTTTTT
NA	NA	TRBV7-2	TRBJ1-4	CASSFFTGNEKLFF	TGTGCCAGCAGCTTTTTCACAGGCAATGAAAAACTGTTTTTT
NA	many	TRBV3-1	TRBJ1-1	CASSQGVDRNTEAFF	TGTGCCAGCAGCCAAGGCGTTGACAGGAACACTGAAGCTTTCTTT
NA	many	TRBV5-1	TRBJ1-4	CASSPTGNGEKLFF	TGCGCCAGCAGCCCTACAGGGAATGGTGAAAAACTGTTTTTT
NA	many	TRBV7-2	TRBJ2-7	CASSSWDTSYEQYF	TGTGCCAGCAGCTCCTGGGATACCTCCTACGAGCAGTACTTC
NA	NA	TRBV6-2/TRBV6-3	TRBJ1-5	CASSYSKGKPQHF	TGTGCCAGCAGTTACTCGAAGGGGAAGCCCCAGCATTTT
TRBD1	few	TRBV4-3	TRBJ1-4	CASSQADTRGRKEKLFF	TGCGCCAGCAGCCAGGCCGATACTAGGGGGCGGAAGGAAAAACTGTTTTTT
NA	many	TRBV20-1	TRBJ2-7	CSVEYRGLGEQYF	TGCAGTGTTGAGTATCGGGGTTTAGGGGAGCAGTACTTC
NA	many	TRBV2	TRBJ2-3	CASSFNRDGGDTQYF	TGTGCCAGCAGTTTTAACAGGGATGGTGGAGATACGCAGTATTTT
NA	NA	TRBV5-1	TRBJ1-2	CASSLDRYYGYTF	TGCGCCAGCAGCTTGGACAGGTACTATGGCTACACCTTC
NA	many	TRBV15	TRBJ1-1	CATSRDRGGNTEAFF	TGTGCCACCAGCAGAGATCGGGGGGGAAACACTGAAGCTTTCTTT
TRBD1	few	TRBV7-2	TRBJ1-2	CASSLDLVQGGSGYTF	TGTGCCAGCAGCTTAGATCTGGTTCAGGGGGGTTCTGGCTACACCTTC
NA	many	TRBV6-1	TRBJ1-1	CASRDSTVKTEAFF	TGTGCCAGCAGGGACAGTACCGTCAAGACTGAAGCTTTCTTT
NA	many	TRBV20-1	TRBJ1-2	CSASGDANGNFGYGYTF	TGCAGTGCTAGTGGGGATGCGAATGGTAATTTTGGGTATGGCTACACCTTC
NA	NA	TRBV3-1	TRBJ2-7	CASSQRIQTSSYEQYF	TGTGCCAGCAGCCAACGTATCCAGACTAGCTCCTACGAGCAGTACTTC
NA	many	TRBV29-1	TRBJ2-5	CSVDGGAQETQYF	TGCAGCGTTGATGGGGGGGCCCAAGAGACCCAGTACTTC
TRBD1	many	TRBV18	TRBJ2-7	CASSPLQGPPYEQYF	TGTGCCAGCTCACCGCTACAGGGGCCACCCTACGAGCAGTACTTC
NA	many	TRBV10-3	TRBJ2-3	CAISESLGTDTQYF	TGTGCCATCAGTGAGTCGCTGGGCACAGATACGCAGTATTTT
TRBD2	NA	TRBV10-3	TRBJ2-5	CASDRGGLEETQYF	TGTGCCAGTGACCGGGGGGGCCTCGAAGAGACCCAGTACTTC
TRBD2	many	TRBV7-2	TRBJ2-5	CASSLVPSGGTNQETQYF	TGTGCCAGCAGCTTAGTCCCTAGCGGGGGGACCAACCAAGAGACCCAGTACTTC